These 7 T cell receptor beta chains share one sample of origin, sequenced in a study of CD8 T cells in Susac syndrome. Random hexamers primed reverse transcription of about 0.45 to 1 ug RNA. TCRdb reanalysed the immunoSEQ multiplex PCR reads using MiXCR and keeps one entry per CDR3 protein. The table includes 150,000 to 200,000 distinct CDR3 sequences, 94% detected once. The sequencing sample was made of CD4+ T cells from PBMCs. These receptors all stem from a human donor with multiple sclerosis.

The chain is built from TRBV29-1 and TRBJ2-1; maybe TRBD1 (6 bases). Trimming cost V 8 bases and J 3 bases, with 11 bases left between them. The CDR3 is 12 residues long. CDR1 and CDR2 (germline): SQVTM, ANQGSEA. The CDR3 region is CSLKGDYNEQFF. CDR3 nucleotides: TGCAGCCTAAAGGGGGACTACAATGAGCAGTTCTTC.

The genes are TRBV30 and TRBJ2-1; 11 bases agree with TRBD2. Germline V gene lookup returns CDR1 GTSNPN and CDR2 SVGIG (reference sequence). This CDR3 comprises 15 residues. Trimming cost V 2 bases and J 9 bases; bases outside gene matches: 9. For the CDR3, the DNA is TGTGCCTGGAGTTTACTAGCGGGAGTAGGGATTGAGCAGTTCTTC. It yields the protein CAWSLLAGVGIEQFF.

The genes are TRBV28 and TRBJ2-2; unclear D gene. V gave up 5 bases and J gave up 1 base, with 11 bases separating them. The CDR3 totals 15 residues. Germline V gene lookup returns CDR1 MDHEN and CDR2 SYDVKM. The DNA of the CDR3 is TGTGCCAGCAGTCGCATAACACTGAACACCGGGGAGCTGTTTTTT. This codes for CASSRITLNTGELFF.

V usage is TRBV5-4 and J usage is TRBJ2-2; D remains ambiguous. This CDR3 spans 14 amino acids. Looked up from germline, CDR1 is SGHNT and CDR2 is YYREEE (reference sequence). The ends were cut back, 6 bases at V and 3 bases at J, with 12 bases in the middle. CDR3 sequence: CASTAQPDTGELFF. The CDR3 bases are TGTGCCAGCACGGCGCAACCGGACACCGGGGAGCTGTTTTTT.

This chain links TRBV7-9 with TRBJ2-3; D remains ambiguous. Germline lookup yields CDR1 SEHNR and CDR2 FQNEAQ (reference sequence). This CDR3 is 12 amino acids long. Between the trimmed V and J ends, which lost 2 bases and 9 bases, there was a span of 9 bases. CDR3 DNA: TGTGCCAGCAGCTTAATCGAAGCGACGCAGTATTTT. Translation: CASSLIEATQYF.

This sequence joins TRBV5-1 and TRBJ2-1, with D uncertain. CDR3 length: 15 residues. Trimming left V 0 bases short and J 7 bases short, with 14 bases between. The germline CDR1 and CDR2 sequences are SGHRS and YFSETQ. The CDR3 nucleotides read TGCGCCAGCAGCTTGGAAGGCTATCCCAATAATGAGCAGTTCTTC. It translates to CASSLEGYPNNEQFF.

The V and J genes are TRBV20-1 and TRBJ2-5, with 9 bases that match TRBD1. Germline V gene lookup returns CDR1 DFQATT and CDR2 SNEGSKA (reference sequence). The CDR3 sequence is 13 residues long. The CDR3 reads CTALQGARETQYF. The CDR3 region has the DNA TGCACAGCCCTACAGGGGGCTCGGGAGACCCAGTACTTC.